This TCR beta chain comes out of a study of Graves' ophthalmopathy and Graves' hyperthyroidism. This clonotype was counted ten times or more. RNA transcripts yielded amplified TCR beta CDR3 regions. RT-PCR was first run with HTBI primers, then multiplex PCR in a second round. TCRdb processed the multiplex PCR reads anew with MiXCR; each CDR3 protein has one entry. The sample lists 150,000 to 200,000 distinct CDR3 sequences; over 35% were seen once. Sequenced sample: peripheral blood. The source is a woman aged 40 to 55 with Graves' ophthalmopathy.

Here the CDR3 reads CASSSPGQASVVNTEAFF. In nucleotides, the CDR3 is TGTGCCAGCAGTTCCCCCGGACAGGCGTCGGTGGTGAACACTGAAGCTTTCTTT. The rearrangement joins TRBV28 to TRBJ1-1, with 7 bases matching TRBD1. The J segment lost 0 bases and the V segment lost 4 bases, leaving 14 bases of the junction unmatched. The CDR3 extends over 18 amino acids. Germline V gene lookup returns CDR1 MDHEN and CDR2 SYDVKM. The full variable domain, in which reference TRBV28 and TRBJ1-1 provide the parts outside the CDR3, is DVKVTQSSRYLVKRTGEKVFLECVQDMDHENMFWYRQDPGLGLRLIYFSYDVKMKEKGDIPEGYSVSREKKERFSLILESASTNQTSMYLCASSSPGQASVVNTEAFFGQGTRLTVV.